This T cell receptor (beta chain) emerged from a study of graft-versus-host responses after intestinal transplantation. Study overall: All recipients were transplanted with multivisceral, liver-intestinal, or isolated intestinal grafts. Every recipient underwent anti-thymocyte globulin induction, then tacrolimus and steroids for approximately three years.

Trimming removed 4 bases from V and 4 bases from J, with 14 bases in between. The CDR3 covers 14 residues. CDR1 is SGHNT and CDR2 is YYREEE in the germline V gene (reference sequence). TCRdb's copy holds only in-frame clones and misses some; the assay was immunoSEQ multiplex PCR. The sample carries roughly 60,000 clones, around nine tenths recorded once. V gene TRBV5-4 combines with J gene TRBJ1-1; D gene ambiguous. The specimen comprised PBMCs, sampled 26 days after transplant. The TCR sequence derives from a human patient who received an intestinal transplant, so some T cells may come from the graft donor. CDR3 in amino acids: CASSQASRGTEAFF. The CDR3 DNA reads as TGTGCCAGCAGCCAGGCGTCCCGGGGCACTGAAGCTTTCTTT.